This record covers a single T cell receptor (beta chain). The antigen is not known. Caucasian individuals from Russia who were healthy and aged about 6 to 95 acted as donors. The sample comes from a study of blood T cells in healthy people across ages. Study-wide context: Per every two T cells, about one barcoded beta molecule was captured by template switching. Overall study results and limits: In long-lived donors, naive CD4+ cell counts and diversity exceeded those of aged donors.

A sample-barcoded 5' primer and a J-beta primer mix were used in a second PCR of about 7 to 12 cycles. Every cDNA was tagged by a template-switch adaptor with 12 random nucleotides. TCRdb reanalysed the 5' RACE reads using MiXCR and keeps one entry per CDR3 protein. Here the sample spans a few hundred thousand distinct CDR3 sequences, about 25% being singletons. CDR3 length: 15 amino acids. In germline, CDR1 is SGHKS, CDR2 YYEKEE (reference sequence). Trimming removed 2 bases at V and 4 bases at J, with 15 bases between. These data also featured in a second study, about T cells of mothers and their children.

The TCR sequence derives from a boy aged 2 to 9 in good health. The rearrangement joins TRBV5-5 to TRBJ2-5; perhaps TRBD1 as D (6 bases). The material sequenced was blood. The CDR3 loop reads CASSLLTGLIETQYF. DNA of the CDR3: TGTGCCAGCAGCTTACTTACAGGGCTAATAGAGACCCAGTACTTC.